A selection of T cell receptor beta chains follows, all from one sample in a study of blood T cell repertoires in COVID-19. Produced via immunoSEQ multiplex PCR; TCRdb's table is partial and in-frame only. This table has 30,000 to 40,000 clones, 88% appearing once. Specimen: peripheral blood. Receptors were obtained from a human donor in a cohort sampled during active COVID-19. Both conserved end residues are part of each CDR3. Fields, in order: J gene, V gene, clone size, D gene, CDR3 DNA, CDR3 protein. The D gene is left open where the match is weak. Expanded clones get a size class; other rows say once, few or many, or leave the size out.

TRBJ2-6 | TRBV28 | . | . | TGTGCCAGCAGTCTCTCTGGGGCCAACGTCCTGACTTTC | CASSLSGANVLTF
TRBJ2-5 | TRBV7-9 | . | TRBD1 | TGTGCCAGCAGCTTTGGGACAGGGGGTAAAGAGACCCAGTACTTC | CASSFGTGGKETQYF
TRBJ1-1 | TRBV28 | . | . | TGTGCCAGCAGTTCTTCCGGGACATTGAACACTGAAGCTTTCTTT | CASSSSGTLNTEAFF
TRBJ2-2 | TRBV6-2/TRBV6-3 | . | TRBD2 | TGTGCCAGCAGTCAACTAGCGACTAACACCGGGGAGCTGTTTTTT | CASSQLATNTGELFF
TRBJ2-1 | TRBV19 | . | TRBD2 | TGTGCCAGTAGTTGGCGGGAGGGGTACAATGAGCAGTTCTTC | CASSWREGYNEQFF
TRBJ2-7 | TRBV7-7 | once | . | TGTGCTAGCAGCTCCGGACTAAGTTACGAGCAGTACTTC | CASSSGLSYEQYF
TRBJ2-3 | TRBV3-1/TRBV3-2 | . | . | TGTGCCAGCAGCCAAGTCGGGGTCACAGATACGCAGTATTTT | CASSQVGVTDTQYF
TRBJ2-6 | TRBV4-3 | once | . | TGCGCCAGCAGCCAAGCAGGGCTGAGCTCTGGGGCCAACGTCCTGACTTTC | CASSQAGLSSGANVLTF
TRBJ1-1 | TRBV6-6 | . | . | TGTGCCAGCAGACTAGAGGTCACTGAAGCTTTCTTT | CASRLEVTEAFF
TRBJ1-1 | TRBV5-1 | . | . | TGCGCCAGCAGTCTTCGGGGGGGCCTTGAAGCTTTCTTT | CASSLRGGLEAFF
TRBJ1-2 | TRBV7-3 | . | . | TGTGCCAGCAGCTTAAGGGACACCATAGGTGAGGGTTATGGCTACACCTTC | CASSLRDTIGEGYGYTF
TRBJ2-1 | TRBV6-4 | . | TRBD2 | TGTGCCAGCAGTGACTCTCAGCGGGGGGGAAACAATGAGCAGTTCTTC | CASSDSQRGGNNEQFF
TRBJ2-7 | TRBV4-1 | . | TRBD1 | TGCGCCAGCAGCCAACCCCGACAGGGACCCGAGCAGTACTTC | CASSQPRQGPEQYF
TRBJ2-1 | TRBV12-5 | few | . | TGTGCTAGTGGGATCACTAGTTATGAGCAGTTCTTC | CASGITSYEQFF
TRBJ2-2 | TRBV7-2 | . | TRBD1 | TGTGCCAGCAGCTTAGCCGGGACAGGGAGCACCGGGGAGCTGTTTTTT | CASSLAGTGSTGELFF
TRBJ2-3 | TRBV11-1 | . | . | TGTGCCAGCAGCTTAACGGGGGGCACAGATACGCAGTATTTT | CASSLTGGTDTQYF
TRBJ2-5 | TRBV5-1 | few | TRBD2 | TGCGCCAGCAGCCTCGCGGGGACTAGCGGGCAAGAGACCCAGTACTTC | CASSLAGTSGQETQYF
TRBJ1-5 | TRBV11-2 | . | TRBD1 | TGTGCCAGCAGCGGGCCGGGACAGGGGAATCAGCCCCAGCATTTT | CASSGPGQGNQPQHF
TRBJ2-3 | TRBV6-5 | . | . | TGTGCCAGCAGTTACTTGCGGGGATTTAGCACAGATACGCAGTATTTT | CASSYLRGFSTDTQYF
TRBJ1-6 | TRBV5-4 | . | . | TGTGCCAGCAGCTTGGAGCAGGGCCGGAATTCACCCCTCCACTTT | CASSLEQGRNSPLHF